Listed below are T cell receptor beta chains from one sample, sequenced in a study of cytomegalovirus exposure and HLA in healthy donors. The repertoire was sequenced with immunoSEQ multiplex PCR; TCRdb's copy has only in-frame clones and lacks some. Here the sample spans about 190,000 clones, about nine tenths being singletons. Sequenced sample: PBMCs. The receptors come from a man aged 25 to 45 in good health and CMV-seronegative. CDR3s include the opening cysteine and the closing phenylalanine or tryptophan. A D gene is named only where the DNA matches it firmly.

J gene	V gene	D gene	CDR3 protein
TRBJ2-1	TRBV7-8	-	CASSSPFGHSSYNEQFF
TRBJ1-4	TRBV4-3	-	CASSQDGYLSATNEKLFF
TRBJ2-5	TRBV6-5	-	CASSLDRASRETQYF
TRBJ2-2	TRBV5-5	-	CASRKTGTNTGELFF
TRBJ1-5	TRBV28	TRBD1	CASSLTGGGQFQPQHF
TRBJ1-5	TRBV28	-	CASSPSTGPQHF
TRBJ2-3	TRBV7-6	TRBD2	CASSLEGRGALTGTQYF
TRBJ1-4	TRBV6-1	-	CASSPLRATNEKLFF
TRBJ2-1	TRBV28	-	CASREQGPSGQFF
TRBJ1-2	TRBV29-1	-	CSAGRVGGFLNGYTF